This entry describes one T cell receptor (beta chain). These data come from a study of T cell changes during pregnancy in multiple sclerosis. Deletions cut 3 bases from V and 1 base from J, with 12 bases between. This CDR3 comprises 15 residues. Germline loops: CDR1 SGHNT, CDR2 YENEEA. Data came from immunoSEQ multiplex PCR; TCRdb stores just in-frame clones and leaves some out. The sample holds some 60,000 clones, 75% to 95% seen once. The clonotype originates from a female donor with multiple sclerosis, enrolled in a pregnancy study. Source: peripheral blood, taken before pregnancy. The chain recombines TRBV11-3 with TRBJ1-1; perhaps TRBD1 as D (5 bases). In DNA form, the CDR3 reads TGTGCCAGCAGCTTTACAGGAACGAAGAACACTGAAGCTTTCTTT. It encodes CASSFTGTKNTEAFF.